The sequence of this T cell receptor (beta chain) was determined in a study of T cell changes during pregnancy in multiple sclerosis. TCRdb's copy holds only in-frame clones and misses some; the assay was immunoSEQ multiplex PCR. The sample consists of roughly 100,000 clones, about nine tenths of them appearing once. Germline CDR1 and CDR2: GTSNPN and SVGIG (reference sequence). The CDR3 is 14 residues long. The germline V and J ends were trimmed by 0 bases and 4 bases, with 11 bases remaining between them. The TCR originated in a female donor in good health, enrolled as a control in a pregnancy study. The sequencing used peripheral blood, collected after pregnancy. V gene TRBV30 combines with J gene TRBJ2-3; the D gene is possibly TRBD1 (5 bases). The DNA of the CDR3 is TGTGCCTGGAGTGTTGCGCAGGGATCAGATACGCAGTATTTT. Translation: CAWSVAQGSDTQYF.